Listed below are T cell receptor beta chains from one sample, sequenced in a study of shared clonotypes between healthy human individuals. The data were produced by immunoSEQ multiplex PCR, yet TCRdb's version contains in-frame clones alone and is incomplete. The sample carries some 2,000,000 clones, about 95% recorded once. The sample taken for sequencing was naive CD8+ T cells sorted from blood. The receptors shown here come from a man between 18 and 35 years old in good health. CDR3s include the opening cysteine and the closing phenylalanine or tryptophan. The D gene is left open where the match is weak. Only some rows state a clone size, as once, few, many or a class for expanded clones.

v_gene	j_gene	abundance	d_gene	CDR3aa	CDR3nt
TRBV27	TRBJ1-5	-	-	CASSLAGSNQPQHF	TGTGCCAGCAGTTTAGCCGGTAGCAATCAGCCCCAGCATTTT
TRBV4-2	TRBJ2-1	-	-	CASSQSLGGGLNEQFF	TGTGCCAGCAGCCAATCGCTGGGGGGGGGCTTAAATGAGCAGTTCTTC
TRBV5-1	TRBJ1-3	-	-	CASSEDSSGNTIYF	TGCGCCAGCAGCGAGGACAGCTCTGGAAACACCATATATTTT
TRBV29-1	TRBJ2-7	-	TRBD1	CSVDVGQGYEQYF	TGCAGCGTTGATGTAGGACAGGGTTACGAGCAGTACTTC
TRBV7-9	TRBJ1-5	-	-	CASSLAGGPQPQHF	TGTGCCAGCAGCTTAGCCGGGGGGCCTCAGCCCCAGCATTTT
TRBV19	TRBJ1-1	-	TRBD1	CASTRDSITEAFF	TGTGCCAGTACCCGGGACAGTATCACTGAAGCTTTCTTT
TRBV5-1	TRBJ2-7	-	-	CASSLDIRTYEQYF	TGCGCCAGCAGCTTGGACATCCGTACCTACGAGCAGTACTTC
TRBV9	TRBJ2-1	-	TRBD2	CASSGRLAGGNNEQFF	TGTGCCAGCAGCGGTCGACTAGCGGGGGGGAACAATGAGCAGTTCTTC
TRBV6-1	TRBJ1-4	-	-	CASREAGATNEKLFF	TGTGCCAGCAGGGAAGCGGGCGCAACTAATGAAAAACTGTTTTTT
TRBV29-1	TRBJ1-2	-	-	CSVERERFYGYTF	TGCAGCGTCGAAAGGGAACGGTTCTATGGCTACACCTTC
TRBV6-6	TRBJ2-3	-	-	CASSWTRVTDTQYF	TGTGCCAGCAGTTGGACTCGTGTCACAGATACGCAGTATTTT
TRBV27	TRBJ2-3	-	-	CASSPLVFTDTQYF	TGTGCCAGCAGCCCTCTAGTTTTCACAGATACGCAGTATTTT
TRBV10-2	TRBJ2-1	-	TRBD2	CASSVAIAGGYNEQFF	TGCGCCAGCAGTGTAGCCATAGCGGGGGGATACAATGAGCAGTTCTTC
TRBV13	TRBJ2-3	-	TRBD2	CASSEGLAGVTDTQYF	TGTGCCAGCAGCGAAGGACTAGCGGGAGTAACAGATACGCAGTATTTT
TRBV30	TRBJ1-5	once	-	CAWSVQVSNQPQHF	TGTGCCTGGAGTGTACAGGTTAGCAATCAGCCCCAGCATTTT
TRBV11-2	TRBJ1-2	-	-	CASSSTYGYTF	TGTGCCAGCAGCTCGACTTATGGCTACACCTTC